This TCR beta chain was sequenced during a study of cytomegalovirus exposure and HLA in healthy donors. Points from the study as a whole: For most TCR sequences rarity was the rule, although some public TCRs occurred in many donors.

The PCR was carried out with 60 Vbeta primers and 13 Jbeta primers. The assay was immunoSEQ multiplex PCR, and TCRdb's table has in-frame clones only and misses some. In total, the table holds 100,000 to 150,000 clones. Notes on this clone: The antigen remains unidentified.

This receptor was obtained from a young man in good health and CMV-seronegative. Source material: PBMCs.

As DNA, the CDR3 is TGTGCCAGCAGTTACTCGACGGGTAGCGTAACAGATACGCAGTATTTT. This translates into CASSYSTGSVTDTQYF. The rearrangement links TRBV6-5 to TRBJ2-3; D is possibly TRBD2 (5 bases). The V and J ends lost 0 bases and 3 bases respectively, with 13 bases between them. This CDR3 is 16 amino acids long. CDR1 is MNHEY, CDR2 SVGAGI, per germline.